A single sample is the source of the 22 T cell receptor beta chains below, sequenced in a study of beta chain features in type 1 diabetes listed by TCRdb under 2018. The library was made by the immunoSEQ multiplex PCR assay. The High Capacity cDNA Reverse Transcription Kit was used to reverse transcribe all of the isolated RNA, meaning that expressed TCRB transcripts were what got sequenced. As stored in TCRdb, this immuneACCESS dataset retains in-frame rearrangements with V and J assigned. A fraction of the clones does not appear; measured against another copy, unresolved V genes explain less than half of the discrepancy, and the remainder lacks a known reason. Counted in this sample were a few hundred thousand clones; more than 12% of them appeared once. About 0.019% of the sample lies in the top ten. The sequenced sample consisted of naive CD4+ T cells from blood. Interpreted using the paper, the cell subset or site label stands for: true naive CD4+ T cells. The source is a young woman in good health.

CDR3 sequence: CATSRFGRYTGELFF. CDR3 coding DNA: TGTGCCACCAGTCGCTTTGGGAGGTACACCGGGGAGCTGTTTTTT. This rearrangement joins TRBV15 to TRBJ2-2, with D perhaps TRBD2 (6 bases). Germline CDR1 reads LNHNV; CDR2 reads YYDKDF (reference sequence). The CDR3 has 15 residues. Trimming took 6 bases from V and 3 from J, leaving 14 bases between them.

This chain joins TRBV9 and TRBJ1-5; TRBD1 matches at 7 bases. Trimming cost V 9 bases and J 0 bases; bases outside gene matches: 9. The CDR3 spans 15 residues. Germline CDR1 reads SGDLS; CDR2 reads YYNGEE. The CDR3, as DNA: TGTGCCAACTGGGACAGTAATTATAGCAATCAGCCCCAGCATTTT. It codes for CANWDSNYSNQPQHF. The variable domain in full, with the rest retrieved from reference TRBV9 and TRBJ1-5, is DSGVTQTPKHLITATGQRVTLRCSPRSGDLSVYWYQQSLDQGLQFLIQYYNGEERAKGNILERFSAQQFPDLHSELNLSSLELGDSALYFCANWDSNYSNQPQHFGDGTRLSIL.

This chain links TRBV5-1 with TRBJ2-3; D is perhaps TRBD2 (5 bases). This CDR3 comprises 13 residues. CDR1 is SGHRS, CDR2 YFSETQ, per germline. Trimming shortened V by 4 bases and J by 1 base, and 7 bases separated the two germline ends. The CDR3 is CASSGSGTDTQYF. The CDR3 region has the DNA TGCGCCAGCAGCGGGAGTGGCACAGATACGCAGTATTTT.

This clone was seen a handful of times. The chain links TRBV21-1 to TRBJ1-5; no DNA check was done on the table's D call, TRBD1. TRBV21-1 is a recognized pseudogene. The CDR3 has 16 residues. CDR3 sequence (DNA): TGTGCCAGCACCCTTAAGAAACAGGAATCCAATCAGCCCCAGCATTTT. Its translation is CASTLKKQESNQPQHF.

This clone has a handful of counts. Written as DNA, the CDR3 is TGTGCCAGCAGCTCGAGACAGGGATACTCCTACAATGAGCAGTTCTTC. It is translated as CASSSRQGYSYNEQFF. This sequence joins TRBV7-2 and TRBJ2-1; 7 nucleotides match TRBD1. From germline, CDR1 is SGHTA and CDR2 FQGNSA. The CDR3 contains 16 residues. Trimming cost V 4 bases and J 0 bases; bases outside gene matches: 6.

The rearrangement joins TRBV6-5 to TRBJ2-7; TRBD2 might be the D (6 bases). The CDR3 has 14 amino acids. The germline V and J ends were trimmed by 7 bases and 2 bases, with 15 bases remaining between them. Germline V CDR1 and CDR2: MNHEY, SVGAGI. CDR3 in DNA: TGTGCCAGCACCCAATCCGGGGGTACCTACGAGCAGTACTTC. The encoded protein is CASTQSGGTYEQYF.

The V call is TRBV4-1, the J call TRBJ2-7; 7 positions agree with TRBD1. The CDR3 totals 14 residues. Germline V gene lookup returns CDR1 MGHRA and CDR2 YSYEKL. Losses at the gene ends were 2 bases for V and 6 bases for J; bases not matched to a gene: 7. The CDR3 loop reads CASSQPGGYGEQYF. DNA for the CDR3: TGCGCCAGCAGCCAACCAGGGGGTTATGGCGAGCAGTACTTC.

This clone was detected only a few times. CDR3 in amino acids: CAWSVRRAGVREKLFF. CDR3 bases: TGTGCCTGGAGTGTACGACGGGCAGGGGTGCGAGAAAAACTGTTTTTT. The rearrangement uses TRBV30 and TRBJ1-4; a weak D match, TRBD1 (6 bases). Germline-derived CDR1 and CDR2 are GTSNPN and SVGIG (reference sequence). Between the trimmed V and J ends, which lost 0 bases and 8 bases, there was a span of 19 bases. The CDR3 extends over 16 amino acids.

The chain recombines TRBV2 with TRBJ1-2; TRBD1 matches at 7 bases. This CDR3 has 13 residues. Germline CDR1 and CDR2: SNHLY and FYNNEI. The V segment lost 5 bases and the J segment 4 bases; nucleotides outside the gene matches: 4. CDR3 protein: CASSYRDSYGYTF. CDR3 DNA: TGTGCCAGCAGTTACCGGGACAGCTATGGCTACACCTTC. The whole variable domain, filled in from reference TRBV2 and TRBJ1-2, reads EPEVTQTPSHQVTQMGQEVILRCVPISNHLYFYWYRQILGQKVEFLVSFYNNEISEKSEIFDDQFSVERPDGSNFTLKIRSTKLEDSAMYFCASSYRDSYGYTFGSGTRLTVV.

This clone was picked up a small number of times. This chain links TRBV19 with TRBJ1-5; D ambiguous. From germline, CDR1 is LNHDA and CDR2 SQIVND (reference sequence). The V end was cut by 3 bases, the J end by 4 bases, with 7 bases between. The CDR3 has 13 amino acids. The CDR3 spells CASSIEKNQPQHF. The CDR3 DNA sequence: TGTGCCAGTAGTATTGAGAAGAATCAGCCCCAGCATTTT.

V is TRBV28 and J is TRBJ2-5, with TRBD1 as a possible D gene (5 bases). Germline lookup yields CDR1 MDHEN and CDR2 SYDVKM. V gave up 6 bases and J gave up 5 bases, with 13 bases separating them. This CDR3 comprises 13 residues. Written as DNA, the CDR3 is TGTGCCAGCAGGGGCAGGGTCCGGGAGACCCAGTACTTC. This translates into CASRGRVRETQYF.

The V gene is TRBV29-1, the J gene TRBJ1-2; 8 bases align to TRBD1. CDR1 is SQVTM, CDR2 ANQGSEA, per germline. This CDR3 is built from 15 residues. The V and J ends lost 1 base and 5 bases, in that order; junction bases with no gene match: 9. The CDR3 loop is CSVEGYSGGGYGYTF. In nucleotides, the CDR3 is TGCAGCGTTGAAGGGTATTCAGGGGGCGGGTATGGCTACACCTTC. The full variable domain, its missing parts supplied by reference TRBV29-1 and TRBJ1-2, is SAVISQKPSRDICQRGTSLTIQCQVDSQVTMMFWYRQQPGQSLTLIATANQGSEATYESGFVIDKFPISRPNLTFSTLTVSNMSPEDSSIYLCSVEGYSGGGYGYTFGSGTRLTVV.

Only a few counts were recorded for this clone. The rearrangement joins TRBV12-5 to TRBJ2-7, with D possibly matching TRBD1 (5 bases). The CDR3 is made up of 14 amino acids. The germline V and J ends were trimmed by 1 base and 7 bases, with 14 bases remaining between them. Per the germline V gene, CDR1 is LGHNT and CDR2 is FRNRAP. The CDR3 region is CASGLDPQGREQYF. For the CDR3, the DNA is TGTGCTAGTGGTTTGGACCCCCAGGGTCGGGAGCAGTACTTC.

This clone was found a few times. The CDR3 DNA sequence: TGTGCCAGCAGCGTTTTAGAGGGCAGGAGAGATACGCAGTATTTT. Translated, it gives CASSVLEGRRDTQYF. The chain has TRBV9 and TRBJ2-3; a possible D gene is TRBD2 (5 bases). V lost 2 bases, J lost 5 bases, and 15 bases lay in between. This CDR3 is 15 amino acids long. From germline, CDR1 is SGDLS and CDR2 YYNGEE.

The CDR3 nucleotides are TGTGCCAGTATTGGGACTAGCGGGAGCACAGATACGCAGTATTTT. Translation gives CASIGTSGSTDTQYF. The chain combines TRBV28 with TRBJ2-3, with 12 positions matching TRBD2. CDR3 length equals 15 residues. CDR1 MDHEN and CDR2 SYDVKM come from the germline V gene. J was trimmed by 0 bases and V by 9 bases; bases with no gene match: 4.

This sequence joins TRBV4-3 and TRBJ2-3; TRBD1 matches 9 bases. This CDR3 comprises 16 residues. The junction had 8 bases not matched to a gene; V was cut back by 3 bases and J by 4 bases. Germline CDR1 reads LGHNA; CDR2 reads YSLEER. The DNA of the CDR3 is TGCGCCAGCAGCCACCGGACAGGGGACCTTTCAGATACGCAGTATTTT. It encodes CASSHRTGDLSDTQYF.

In this sample, this clone turned up a few times. V gene TRBV15 combines with J gene TRBJ2-2; 9 nucleotides agree with TRBD2. CDR3 size: 16 residues. J lost 4 bases, V lost 4 bases, and 7 bases had no gene match. Germline loops: CDR1 LNHNV, CDR2 YYDKDF (reference sequence). The CDR3 protein is CATSMGGGRVTGELFF. The CDR3 DNA follows: TGTGCCACCAGCATGGGCGGCGGGAGGGTCACCGGGGAGCTGTTTTTT.

The genes are TRBV5-1 and TRBJ2-7, with 8 bases aligning to TRBD1. The germline V gene has CDR1 SGHRS and CDR2 YFSETQ. There are 13 residues in the CDR3. After removal of 4 bases from V and 5 bases from J, the junction contained 5 bases not matched to a gene. The CDR3 nucleotides read TGCGCCAGCAGCCTGGGACAGGTAGACGAGCAGTACTTC. Amino acids: CASSLGQVDEQYF. The variable domain in full, completed from reference TRBV5-1 and TRBJ2-7, reads KAGVTQTPRYLIKTRGQQVTLSCSPISGHRSVSWYQQTPGQGLQFLFEYFSETQRNKGNFPGRFSGRQFSNSRSEMNVSTLELGDSALYLCASSLGQVDEQYFGPGTRLTVT.

This clone was detected only a few times. This sequence joins TRBV4-1 and TRBJ2-1, with 8 bases fitting TRBD1. Losses at the gene ends were 4 bases for V and 3 bases for J; bases not matched to a gene: 5. The germline gives CDR1 MGHRA, CDR2 YSYEKL. The CDR3 spans 15 residues. The DNA of the CDR3 is TGCGCCAGCAGCCTGGACAGGGCAAACTACAATGAGCAGTTCTTC. Its protein product is CASSLDRANYNEQFF.

This clone occurred a few times. J is TRBJ2-1 and V is TRBV30; D possibly corresponds to TRBD2 (5 bases). The length of the CDR3 is 14 residues. Germline assignment: CDR1 GTSNPN and CDR2 SVGIG (reference sequence). The V and J ends lost 1 base and 4 bases respectively, with 11 bases between them. CDR3 in amino acids: CAWSAASWYNEQFF. The CDR3 coding sequence is TGTGCCTGGAGTGCTGCTAGCTGGTACAATGAGCAGTTCTTC.

This sequence joins TRBV2 and TRBJ2-5; tentative D call: TRBD1 (6 bases). The germline V gene encodes CDR1 SNHLY and CDR2 FYNNEI. The CDR3 runs to 15 residues. Deletions cut 5 bases from V and 5 bases from J, with 18 bases between. CDR3 amino acids: CASSPDRRREETQYF. In nucleotides, the CDR3 is TGTGCCAGCAGTCCCGACAGGCGGCGAGAGGAGACCCAGTACTTC.

CDR3 sequence: CAWSRSSGRVFGETQYF. In nucleotides, the CDR3 is TGTGCCTGGAGTAGGTCTAGCGGGAGGGTGTTTGGAGAGACCCAGTACTTC. This sequence joins TRBV30 and TRBJ2-5; 12 nucleotides agree with TRBD2. CDR1 is GTSNPN and CDR2 is SVGIG in the germline V gene (reference sequence). V dropped 2 bases and J dropped 4; count of bases not matched to a gene: 11. This CDR3 has 17 residues.